These T cell receptor beta chains were read from a single sample in a study of blood T cell repertoires in COVID-19. Measured with immunoSEQ multiplex PCR; TCRdb has only the in-frame clones, and not every one. The sample carries roughly 35,000 clones, 75% to 90% recorded once. The sequencing sample was made of peripheral blood. The source is a man aged 45-60 years with active or convalescent COVID-19. Each CDR3 is given with its conserved first and last residue. Each record gives: clone size, J gene, V gene, D gene, CDR3 length, CDR3 protein, CDR3 DNA. The D gene is left open where the match is weak. Some rows have no size entry. The others give once, few or many, or a class for an expanded clone.

abundance: .
j_gene: TRBJ1-2
v_gene: TRBV9
d_gene: .
len: 13
CDR3aa: CASSVATNYGYTF
CDR3nt: TGTGCCAGCAGCGTAGCAACAAACTATGGCTACACCTTC

abundance: .
j_gene: TRBJ1-6
v_gene: TRBV4-1
d_gene: TRBD1
len: 14
CDR3aa: CASSQIDRGSPLHF
CDR3nt: TGCGCCAGCAGCCAGATAGACAGGGGTTCACCCCTCCACTTT

abundance: .
j_gene: TRBJ2-1
v_gene: TRBV7-2
d_gene: .
len: 16
CDR3aa: CASSLVRGKPYNEQFF
CDR3nt: TGTGCCAGCAGCTTAGTTCGGGGAAAACCCTACAATGAGCAGTTCTTC

abundance: .
j_gene: TRBJ1-1
v_gene: TRBV2
d_gene: TRBD1
len: 12
CDR3aa: CASSGQGYGAFF
CDR3nt: TGTGCCAGCAGCGGACAGGGATATGGAGCTTTCTTT

abundance: .
j_gene: TRBJ2-2
v_gene: TRBV4-3
d_gene: TRBD2
len: 16
CDR3aa: CASSRSSGSYTGELFF
CDR3nt: TGCGCCAGCAGCCGTTCTAGCGGGAGTTACACCGGGGAGCTGTTTTTT

abundance: .
j_gene: TRBJ2-5
v_gene: TRBV3-1/TRBV3-2
d_gene: TRBD1
len: 17
CDR3aa: CASSPGQGESSQETQYF
CDR3nt: TGTGCCAGCAGCCCTGGACAGGGGGAGTCGTCCCAAGAGACCCAGTACTTC

abundance: .
j_gene: TRBJ2-1
v_gene: TRBV11-2
d_gene: TRBD2
len: 15
CDR3aa: CASSPLSLAGGEQFF
CDR3nt: TGTGCCAGCAGCCCCCTCTCTCTAGCGGGAGGTGAGCAGTTCTTC

abundance: .
j_gene: TRBJ2-1
v_gene: TRBV7-6
d_gene: TRBD2
len: 15
CDR3aa: CASSFSGSSYNEQFF
CDR3nt: TGTGCCAGCAGCTTTAGCGGGAGCTCCTACAATGAGCAGTTCTTC

abundance: .
j_gene: TRBJ1-2
v_gene: TRBV30
d_gene: .
len: 14
CDR3aa: CAWSKRRLNYGYTF
CDR3nt: TGTGCCTGGAGTAAGAGGCGCCTTAACTATGGCTACACCTTC

abundance: .
j_gene: TRBJ1-3
v_gene: TRBV7-2
d_gene: .
len: 16
CDR3aa: CASSLAGGAWGNTIYF
CDR3nt: TGTGCCAGCAGCTTAGCGGGAGGGGCGTGGGGAAACACCATATATTTT

abundance: .
j_gene: TRBJ2-3
v_gene: TRBV5-1
d_gene: .
len: 16
CDR3aa: CASSLDGSGTTDTQYF
CDR3nt: TGCGCCAGCAGCTTGGACGGTAGCGGCACCACAGATACGCAGTATTTT

abundance: .
j_gene: TRBJ1-5
v_gene: TRBV5-1
d_gene: .
len: 13
CDR3aa: CASSFSGNQPQHF
CDR3nt: TGCGCCAGCAGCTTTTCTGGCAATCAGCCCCAGCATTTT

abundance: .
j_gene: TRBJ2-1
v_gene: TRBV28
d_gene: .
len: 14
CDR3aa: CASSWRRAGHEQFF
CDR3nt: TGTGCCAGCAGCTGGCGGAGGGCTGGGCATGAGCAGTTCTTC

abundance: once
j_gene: TRBJ1-5
v_gene: TRBV21-1
d_gene: .
len: 15
CDR3aa: CASSKVTVPNQPQHF
CDR3nt: TGTGCCAGCAGCAAAGTGACAGTTCCCAATCAGCCCCAGCATTTT

abundance: .
j_gene: TRBJ2-1
v_gene: TRBV5-1
d_gene: .
len: 15
CDR3aa: CASSLTTGFYNEQFF
CDR3nt: TGCGCCAGCAGCTTAACGACAGGCTTCTACAATGAGCAGTTCTTC

abundance: few
j_gene: TRBJ2-1
v_gene: TRBV21-1
d_gene: .
len: 16
CDR3aa: CASLQLGQGGFNEQFF
CDR3nt: TGTGCCAGCCTCCAACTGGGACAGGGGGGGTTCAATGAGCAGTTCTTC

abundance: .
j_gene: TRBJ1-6
v_gene: TRBV9
d_gene: .
len: 15
CDR3aa: CASSVGGSYNSPLHF
CDR3nt: TGTGCCAGCAGCGTAGGAGGGTCCTATAATTCACCCCTCCACTTT

abundance: once
j_gene: TRBJ2-7
v_gene: TRBV20-1
d_gene: TRBD2
len: 12
CDR3aa: CSASRLAHEQYF
CDR3nt: TGCAGTGCTAGTAGACTAGCCCACGAGCAGTACTTC

abundance: .
j_gene: TRBJ2-1
v_gene: TRBV19
d_gene: .
len: 14
CDR3aa: CASSIDPSYNEQFF
CDR3nt: TGTGCCAGTAGTATAGATCCGAGCTACAATGAGCAGTTCTTC

abundance: .
j_gene: TRBJ2-3
v_gene: TRBV18
d_gene: TRBD1
len: 17
CDR3aa: CASSLRGLATLTDTQYF
CDR3nt: TGTGCCAGCTCACTCAGGGGGTTGGCTACACTGACAGATACGCAGTATTTT

abundance: .
j_gene: TRBJ2-6
v_gene: TRBV18
d_gene: .
len: 16
CDR3aa: CASSRDLNSGANVLTF
CDR3nt: TGTGCCAGCTCCCGAGATCTAAACTCTGGGGCCAACGTCCTGACTTTC

abundance: .
j_gene: TRBJ2-1
v_gene: TRBV24-1
d_gene: .
len: 13
CDR3aa: CATSLGHYNEQFF
CDR3nt: TGTGCCACCAGTCTCGGACATTACAATGAGCAGTTCTTC

abundance: .
j_gene: TRBJ1-2
v_gene: TRBV19
d_gene: .
len: 13
CDR3aa: CASSETVNYGYTF
CDR3nt: TGTGCCAGTAGCGAGACAGTTAACTATGGCTACACCTTC

abundance: .
j_gene: TRBJ2-3
v_gene: TRBV19
d_gene: TRBD1
len: 15
CDR3aa: CASSLTGEPTDTQYF
CDR3nt: TGTGCCAGTAGTTTAACAGGGGAGCCCACAGATACGCAGTATTTT

abundance: .
j_gene: TRBJ2-1
v_gene: TRBV4-1
d_gene: .
len: 11
CDR3aa: CASSQGRQQFF
CDR3nt: TGCGCCAGCAGCCAAGGGCGGCAGCAGTTCTTC

abundance: .
j_gene: TRBJ2-4
v_gene: TRBV2
d_gene: .
len: 17
CDR3aa: CASSEYLTGRAKNIQYF
CDR3nt: TGTGCCAGCAGTGAATACCTGACAGGACGGGCCAAAAACATTCAGTACTTC

abundance: .
j_gene: TRBJ2-2
v_gene: TRBV5-1
d_gene: TRBD2
len: 15
CDR3aa: CASSLGAGATGELFF
CDR3nt: TGCGCCAGCAGCTTGGGAGCGGGGGCCACCGGGGAGCTGTTTTTT

abundance: .
j_gene: TRBJ2-4
v_gene: TRBV7-9
d_gene: .
len: 14
CDR3aa: CASSLGGAKNIQYF
CDR3nt: TGTGCCAGCAGCTTAGGAGGGGCCAAAAACATTCAGTACTTC

abundance: .
j_gene: TRBJ2-5
v_gene: TRBV30
d_gene: .
len: 12
CDR3aa: CAWSGGRETQYF
CDR3nt: TGTGCCTGGTCAGGGGGGAGGGAGACCCAGTACTTC

abundance: .
j_gene: TRBJ2-7
v_gene: TRBV28
d_gene: TRBD2
len: 19
CDR3aa: CASRWGLAKDYSPSYEQYF
CDR3nt: TGTGCCAGCAGGTGGGGACTAGCCAAGGATTATAGCCCCTCCTACGAGCAGTACTTC

abundance: .
j_gene: TRBJ2-5
v_gene: TRBV9
d_gene: .
len: 15
CDR3aa: CASSVAGGVRETQYF
CDR3nt: TGTGCCAGCAGCGTAGCGGGCGGGGTGAGGGAGACCCAGTACTTC

abundance: .
j_gene: TRBJ2-7
v_gene: TRBV28
d_gene: TRBD2
len: 14
CDR3aa: CASSTPGLANEQYF
CDR3nt: TGTGCCAGCAGTACCCCGGGACTAGCGAACGAGCAGTACTTC

abundance: .
j_gene: TRBJ2-7
v_gene: TRBV7-3
d_gene: TRBD2
len: 14
CDR3aa: CASSLRAGGYEQYF
CDR3nt: TGTGCCAGCAGCTTACGAGCGGGAGGGTACGAGCAGTACTTC

abundance: few
j_gene: TRBJ2-7
v_gene: TRBV30
d_gene: .
len: 13
CDR3aa: CAWSVLQGNEQYF
CDR3nt: TGTGCCTGGAGTGTACTTCAGGGGAACGAGCAGTACTTC

abundance: .
j_gene: TRBJ2-7
v_gene: TRBV28
d_gene: TRBD2
len: 15
CDR3aa: CASSRLAGLSYEQYF
CDR3nt: TGTGCCAGCAGTCGACTAGCGGGACTCTCCTACGAGCAGTACTTC

abundance: few
j_gene: TRBJ2-7
v_gene: TRBV3-1/TRBV3-2
d_gene: .
len: 15
CDR3aa: CASSQGRGPSYEQYF
CDR3nt: TGTGCCAGCAGTCAGGGCAGGGGCCCGTCCTACGAGCAGTACTTC

abundance: few
j_gene: TRBJ2-7
v_gene: TRBV5-8
d_gene: .
len: 13
CDR3aa: CASSLGGGYEQYF
CDR3nt: TGTGCCAGCAGCTTGGGAGGGGGCTACGAGCAGTACTTC

abundance: once
j_gene: TRBJ1-3
v_gene: TRBV3-1/TRBV3-2
d_gene: TRBD1
len: 19
CDR3aa: CASSQDSGGSRFSGNTIYF
CDR3nt: TGTGCCAGCAGCCAAGATTCAGGGGGCTCAAGATTCTCTGGAAACACCATATATTTT

abundance: few
j_gene: TRBJ2-1
v_gene: TRBV14
d_gene: .
len: 13
CDR3aa: CASSQSAYNEQFF
CDR3nt: TGTGCCAGCAGCCAGTCAGCGTACAATGAGCAGTTCTTC

abundance: .
j_gene: TRBJ2-3
v_gene: TRBV6-5
d_gene: TRBD1
len: 14
CDR3aa: CASSPGTGTDTQYF
CDR3nt: TGTGCCAGCAGTCCCGGGACAGGCACAGATACGCAGTATTTT

abundance: .
j_gene: TRBJ2-7
v_gene: TRBV18
d_gene: .
len: 15
CDR3aa: CASSPWAQSSYEQYF
CDR3nt: TGTGCCAGCTCACCCTGGGCTCAGAGCTCCTACGAGCAGTACTTC

abundance: .
j_gene: TRBJ2-3
v_gene: TRBV2
d_gene: .
len: 17
CDR3aa: CASSGWGQGFATDTQYF
CDR3nt: TGTGCCAGCAGTGGGTGGGGACAAGGGTTCGCCACAGATACGCAGTATTTT

abundance: once
j_gene: TRBJ2-7
v_gene: TRBV2
d_gene: .
len: 14
CDR3aa: CASSWIGAVHEQYF
CDR3nt: TGTGCCAGCAGTTGGATAGGGGCAGTTCACGAGCAGTACTTC

abundance: few
j_gene: TRBJ2-5
v_gene: TRBV7-6
d_gene: .
len: 15
CDR3aa: CASSLAYGSQETQYF
CDR3nt: TGTGCCAGCAGCTTAGCGTATGGATCACAGGAGACCCAGTACTTC

abundance: .
j_gene: TRBJ1-1
v_gene: TRBV28
d_gene: .
len: 15
CDR3aa: CASSLSLQGSTEAFF
CDR3nt: TGTGCCAGCAGTTTATCACTCCAGGGTTCTACTGAAGCTTTCTTT

abundance: .
j_gene: TRBJ2-3
v_gene: TRBV10-1
d_gene: .
len: 13
CDR3aa: CASSESTPDTQYF
CDR3nt: TGCGCCAGCAGTGAGTCGACTCCAGATACGCAGTATTTT

abundance: .
j_gene: TRBJ1-5
v_gene: TRBV19
d_gene: TRBD1
len: 16
CDR3aa: CATQNRDSYSNQPQHF
CDR3nt: TGTGCCACCCAAAACCGGGACAGTTATAGCAATCAGCCCCAGCATTTT

abundance: once
j_gene: TRBJ1-5
v_gene: TRBV19
d_gene: .
len: 13
CDR3aa: CASSWTVHQPQHF
CDR3nt: TGTGCCAGTAGTTGGACTGTCCATCAGCCCCAGCATTTT

abundance: once
j_gene: TRBJ2-5
v_gene: TRBV10-3
d_gene: TRBD1
len: 16
CDR3aa: CAISALDRGFQETQYF
CDR3nt: TGTGCCATCAGTGCTTTGGACAGGGGGTTCCAAGAGACCCAGTACTTC

abundance: few
j_gene: TRBJ2-2
v_gene: TRBV10-3
d_gene: TRBD2
len: 18
CDR3aa: CAIGPGLAVSGNTGELFF
CDR3nt: TGTGCCATCGGACCGGGACTAGCGGTCTCCGGGAACACCGGGGAGCTGTTTTTT

abundance: .
j_gene: TRBJ1-3
v_gene: TRBV5-1
d_gene: .
len: 14
CDR3aa: CASSLAGSGNTIYF
CDR3nt: TGCGCCAGCAGCTTGGCCGGGTCTGGAAACACCATATATTTT